These 6 T cell receptor beta chains came from one sample sequenced in a study of T cell repertoires in ileal Crohn's disease. Time point described: inflamed ileum from the surgical specimen. This table comes from immunoSEQ multiplex PCR, and its TCRdb copy is limited to in-frame clones, with some not included. The repertoire has 15,000 to 20,000 clones, about 78% of them found once; the top ten carry 3.5% to 5%. Sample: ileal tissue. Source of these receptors: an adult with Crohn's disease.

This clone occurred once. This chain's CDR3 is CASHVGGTEAFF. The CDR3 DNA sequence: TGTGCCAGCCACGTAGGAGGCACTGAAGCTTTCTTT. The rearrangement joins TRBV28 to TRBJ1-1; D remains unclear. The CDR3 contains 12 residues. V lost 8 bases and J lost 4, with 11 bases in between. The germline gives CDR1 MDHEN, CDR2 SYDVKM.

The J gene is TRBJ1-1, the V gene TRBV6-5; D unclear. Germline V gives CDR1 MNHEY, CDR2 SVGAGI. The V end was cut by 7 bases, the J end by 3 bases, with 12 bases between. The CDR3 runs 13 residues. In nucleotides, the CDR3 is TGTGCCAGCAAATCATGGGAGTACACTGAAGCTTTCTTT. Translation: CASKSWEYTEAFF.

The DNA for the CDR3 is TGTGCCAGCAGTTACTCGGGGACAGGGCGGGCCTATGGCTACACCTTC. Its protein product is CASSYSGTGRAYGYTF. The chain has TRBV6-5 and TRBJ1-2; TRBD1 matches 9 bases. The CDR3 has 16 amino acids. Germline CDR1 and CDR2: MNHEY and SVGAGI. The ends lost 0 bases at V and 4 bases at J; junction bases unmatched: 6.

The chain recombines TRBV18 with TRBJ2-1; TRBD2 agrees at 12 bases. Per germline, CDR1 KGHSH and CDR2 LQKENI. The CDR3 length is 18 residues. V lost 0 bases, J lost 0 bases, and 3 bases stayed unmatched. CDR3 DNA sequence: TGTGCCAGCTCACCACCCACTAGCGGGAGGAGCTCCTACAATGAGCAGTTCTTC. Its translation: CASSPPTSGRSSYNEQFF.

This chain connects TRBV28 to TRBJ2-7; 7 nucleotides line up with TRBD1. This CDR3 region has 14 residues. Germline trimming cut 2 bases from V and 3 bases from J; bases unmatched to any gene: 4. The germline CDR1 and CDR2 sequences are MDHEN and SYDVKM. In DNA form, the CDR3 reads TGTGCCAGCAGTTTAGACAGGGCTTACTACGAGCAGTACTTC. Its translation: CASSLDRAYYEQYF.

This clone was observed once. CDR3 DNA: TGTGCAAGTCGCTTAGCGACCCCGGGACAGGGGCTCCCCGGGGAGCTGTTTTTT. It is translated as CASRLATPGQGLPGELFF. V is TRBV12-2 and J is TRBJ2-2; TRBD1 was called by the table and not checked on the DNA. TRBV12-2 constitutes a pseudogene. The CDR3 is 18 amino acids.